The rows below give T cell receptor beta chains drawn from one sample of a study of T cell responses to AZD1222 COVID-19 vaccine. Assay used: immunoSEQ multiplex PCR; TCRdb lists only in-frame clones, some missing. The sample includes some 90,000 clones, about 88% of them seen just once. The sample was peripheral blood, taken on day 0 of AZD1222 vaccination. The source is an adult in good health. The CDR3 runs from the conserved cysteine through the conserved F or W. The order of the fields is clone size, V gene, J gene, D gene, CDR3 protein, CDR3 DNA. The D gene is left open where the match is weak. Clone size is not always given. Where it is, it says once, few, many or a class for expanded clones.

-	TRBV18	TRBJ2-7	-	CASSPSGGHPYEQYF	TGTGCCAGCTCACCATCCGGGGGGCACCCCTACGAGCAGTACTTC
-	TRBV5-1	TRBJ2-1	TRBD2	CASSSPLADYNEQFF	TGCGCCAGCAGCTCCCCACTAGCGGACTACAATGAGCAGTTCTTC
-	TRBV6-2/TRBV6-3	TRBJ2-5	-	CASSRGETQYF	TGTGCCAGCAGCCGCGGGGAGACCCAGTACTTC
-	TRBV6-2/TRBV6-3	TRBJ2-5	TRBD2	CASSSGTSLRETQYF	TGTGCCAGCAGCTCCGGGACTAGCCTTCGAGAGACCCAGTACTTC
-	TRBV6-5	TRBJ1-6	-	CASTKEGNSPLHF	TGTGCCAGCACCAAAGAAGGCAATTCACCCCTCCACTTT
-	TRBV11-2	TRBJ1-1	TRBD1	CASSLSTGQTEAFF	TGTGCCAGCAGCTTATCGACAGGGCAGACTGAAGCTTTCTTT
-	TRBV7-9	TRBJ1-4	-	CASSLGDATNEKLFF	TGTGCCAGCAGCTTAGGGGATGCAACTAATGAAAAACTGTTTTTT
-	TRBV5-5	TRBJ1-1	-	CASSFNVDTEAFF	TGTGCCAGCAGCTTTAATGTGGACACTGAAGCTTTCTTT
-	TRBV5-1	TRBJ2-1	TRBD2	CASRASGGNNEQFF	TGCGCCAGCAGGGCTAGCGGGGGTAACAATGAGCAGTTCTTC
-	TRBV7-6	TRBJ2-5	-	CASSFGGQLRTQYF	TGTGCCAGCAGCTTCGGGGGACAGCTACGGACCCAGTACTTC
once	TRBV2	TRBJ1-1	-	CASSEDLNTEAFF	TGTGCCAGCAGTGAGGACTTGAACACTGAAGCTTTCTTT
-	TRBV28	TRBJ1-2	-	CASSSLQDGYTF	TGTGCCAGCAGTTCCCTACAGGATGGCTACACCTTC
once	TRBV5-1	TRBJ2-1	-	CASSLGQGWNEQFF	TGCGCCAGCAGCTTGGGTCAGGGTTGGAATGAGCAGTTCTTC
-	TRBV29-1	TRBJ1-2	-	CSVAGTPYGYTF	TGCAGCGTTGCCGGGACACCCTATGGCTACACCTTC
-	TRBV14	TRBJ1-1	-	CASSQGFAPGRYMNTEAFF	TGTGCCAGCAGCCAAGGATTTGCCCCGGGACGGTACATGAACACTGAAGCTTTCTTT
-	TRBV5-1	TRBJ1-2	TRBD1	CASGDSPNYGYTF	TGCGCCAGCGGGGACAGCCCTAACTATGGCTACACCTTC
-	TRBV6-5	TRBJ2-3	-	CASRRDTGTDTQYF	TGTGCCAGCCGTCGGGACACTGGCACAGATACGCAGTATTTT
-	TRBV6-4	TRBJ2-2	-	CASSPELLGELFF	TGTGCCAGCAGTCCTGAACTCCTAGGGGAGCTGTTTTTT
-	TRBV6-5	TRBJ2-1	TRBD1	CASGAFTGGEQFF	TGTGCCAGCGGGGCGTTCACAGGGGGAGAGCAGTTCTTC
once	TRBV11-2	TRBJ2-5	TRBD1	CASSLSGQGRETQYF	TGTGCCAGCAGCTTAAGCGGACAGGGTAGAGAGACCCAGTACTTC
-	TRBV7-9	TRBJ1-6	-	CASSESPSNSPLHF	TGTGCCAGCAGTGAGTCACCGAGTAATTCACCCCTCCACTTT
-	TRBV9	TRBJ1-1	-	CASSVDWGNTEAFF	TGTGCCAGCAGCGTAGACTGGGGGAACACTGAAGCTTTCTTT
-	TRBV7-2	TRBJ2-7	-	CASSLQEGVAYF	TGTGCCAGCAGCTTACAGGAGGGGGTTGCGTACTTC
once	TRBV5-1	TRBJ2-5	TRBD1	CASSWSGGQETQYF	TGCGCCAGCAGCTGGTCAGGGGGCCAAGAGACCCAGTACTTC
-	TRBV11-3	TRBJ2-3	TRBD2	CASSLTSGGPDTQYF	TGTGCCAGCAGCCTGACTAGCGGGGGACCAGATACGCAGTATTTT
-	TRBV7-9	TRBJ2-1	-	CASSLDMAGRFTYNEQFF	TGTGCCAGCAGCTTAGATATGGCAGGTCGTTTTACCTACAATGAGCAGTTCTTC
-	TRBV28	TRBJ1-1	-	CASSFFGAGGTEAFF	-
-	TRBV21-1	TRBJ2-1	-	CASSKGGGGLNEQFF	TGTGCCAGCAGCAAAGGCGGGGGGGGCCTGAATGAGCAGTTCTTC
few	TRBV19	TRBJ1-2	-	CASRVPGGGYGYTF	TGTGCCAGTAGGGTCCCGGGAGGCGGCTATGGCTACACCTTC
-	TRBV18	TRBJ1-5	-	CASSLESNQPQHF	TGTGCCAGCTCATTGGAGAGCAATCAGCCCCAGCATTTT
-	TRBV11-2	TRBJ2-5	-	CASSRTVSVETQYF	TGTGCCAGCAGCCGGACAGTTTCCGTTGAGACCCAGTACTTC
once	TRBV19	TRBJ2-5	-	CASSWKPGLQETQYF	TGTGCCAGTAGTTGGAAGCCGGGACTTCAAGAGACCCAGTACTTC
-	TRBV3-1/TRBV3-2	TRBJ1-4	TRBD1	CASSQDWGGGGDEKLFF	TGTGCCAGCAGCCAAGATTGGGGGGGAGGGGGCGATGAAAAACTGTTTTTT
-	TRBV2	TRBJ2-7	TRBD2	CASKMGLAGTYEQYF	TGTGCCAGCAAGATGGGACTAGCGGGTACCTACGAGCAGTACTTC
-	TRBV28	TRBJ2-7	-	CASISGASDYYEQYF	TGTGCCAGCATCTCGGGGGCTAGCGACTACTACGAGCAGTACTTC
-	TRBV19	TRBJ1-1	TRBD1	CASSRQGIGTEAFF	TGTGCCAGTAGCCGACAGGGGATAGGCACTGAAGCTTTCTTT
-	TRBV9	TRBJ2-1	-	CASSVGGSHEQFF	TGTGCCAGCAGCGTAGGAGGGAGCCATGAGCAGTTCTTC
-	TRBV3-1/TRBV3-2	TRBJ2-7	TRBD1	CASSRQGSDEQYF	TGTGCCAGCAGCCGACAGGGTAGCGACGAGCAGTACTTC
-	TRBV29-1	TRBJ1-3	-	CSVEGGREYGNTIYF	TGCAGCGTTGAAGGTGGGCGGGAATATGGAAACACCATATATTTT
-	TRBV18	TRBJ1-4	TRBD1	CASSPSGTDFEKLFF	TGTGCCAGCTCACCTTCCGGGACAGACTTTGAAAAACTGTTTTTT
-	TRBV19	TRBJ1-2	-	CASTPSADHNYGYTF	TGTGCCAGTACCCCATCCGCGGACCACAACTATGGCTACACCTTC
-	TRBV19	TRBJ1-2	-	CASSIGDYGYTF	TGTGCCAGTAGTATAGGGGACTATGGCTACACCTTC
-	TRBV3-1/TRBV3-2	TRBJ2-2	TRBD1	CASSDRPAAGELFF	TGTGCCAGTTCGGACAGGCCAGCAGCCGGGGAGCTGTTTTTT
-	TRBV4-3	TRBJ1-2	TRBD1	CASSPNPDRGGYTF	TGCGCCAGCAGCCCCAACCCGGACAGGGGTGGCTACACCTTC